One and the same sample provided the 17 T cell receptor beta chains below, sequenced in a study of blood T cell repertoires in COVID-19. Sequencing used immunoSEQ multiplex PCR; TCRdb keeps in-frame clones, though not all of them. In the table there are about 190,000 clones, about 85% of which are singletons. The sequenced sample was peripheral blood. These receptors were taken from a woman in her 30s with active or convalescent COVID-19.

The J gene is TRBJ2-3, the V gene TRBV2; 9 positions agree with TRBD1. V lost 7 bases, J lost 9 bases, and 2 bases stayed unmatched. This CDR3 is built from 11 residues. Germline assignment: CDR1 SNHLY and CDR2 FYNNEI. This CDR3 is CASTGQGTQYF. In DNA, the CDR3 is TGTGCCAGCACCGGACAGGGGACGCAGTATTTT. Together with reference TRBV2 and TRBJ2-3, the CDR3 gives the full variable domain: EPEVTQTPSHQVTQMGQEVILRCVPISNHLYFYWYRQILGQKVEFLVSFYNNEISEKSEIFDDQFSVERPDGSNFTLKIRSTKLEDSAMYFCASTGQGTQYFGPGTRLTVL.

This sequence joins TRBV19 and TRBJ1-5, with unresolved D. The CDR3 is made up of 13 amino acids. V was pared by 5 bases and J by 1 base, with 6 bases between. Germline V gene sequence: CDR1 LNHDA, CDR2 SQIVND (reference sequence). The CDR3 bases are TGTGCCAGTAGTGCACAGAGCAATCAGCCCCAGCATTTT. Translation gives CASSAQSNQPQHF.

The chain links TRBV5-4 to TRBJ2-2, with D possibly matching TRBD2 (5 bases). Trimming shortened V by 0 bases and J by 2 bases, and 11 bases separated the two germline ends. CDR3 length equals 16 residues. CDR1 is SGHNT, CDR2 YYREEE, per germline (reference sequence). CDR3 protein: CASSLAASRNTGELFF. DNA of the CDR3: TGTGCCAGCAGCTTGGCGGCTAGCAGAAACACCGGGGAGCTGTTTTTT.

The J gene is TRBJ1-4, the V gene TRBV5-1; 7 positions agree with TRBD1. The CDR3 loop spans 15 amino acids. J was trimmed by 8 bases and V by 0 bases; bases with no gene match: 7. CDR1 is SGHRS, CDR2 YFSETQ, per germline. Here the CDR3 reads CASSLGQGVGEKLFF. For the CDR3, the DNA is TGCGCCAGCAGCTTGGGACAGGGTGTGGGAGAAAAACTGTTTTTT.

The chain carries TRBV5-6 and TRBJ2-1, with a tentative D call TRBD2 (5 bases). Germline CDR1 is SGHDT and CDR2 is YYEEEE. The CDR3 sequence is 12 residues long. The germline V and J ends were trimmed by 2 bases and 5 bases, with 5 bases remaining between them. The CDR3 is CASSFGDNEQFF. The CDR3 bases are TGTGCCAGCAGCTTCGGGGACAATGAGCAGTTCTTC.

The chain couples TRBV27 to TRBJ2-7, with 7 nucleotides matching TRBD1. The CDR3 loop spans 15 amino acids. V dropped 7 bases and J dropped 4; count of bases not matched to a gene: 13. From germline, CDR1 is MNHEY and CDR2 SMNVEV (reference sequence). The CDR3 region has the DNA TGTGCCAGCACCTTGGGCCCAGGGGGTGTATACGAGCAGTACTTC. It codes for CASTLGPGGVYEQYF.

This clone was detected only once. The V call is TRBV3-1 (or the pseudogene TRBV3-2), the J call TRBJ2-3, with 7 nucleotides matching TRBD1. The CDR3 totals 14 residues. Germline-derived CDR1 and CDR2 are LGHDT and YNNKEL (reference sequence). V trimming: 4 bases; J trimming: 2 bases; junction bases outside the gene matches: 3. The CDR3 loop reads CASSLDRATDTQYF. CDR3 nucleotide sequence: TGTGCCAGCAGCCTTGACAGGGCCACAGATACGCAGTATTTT.

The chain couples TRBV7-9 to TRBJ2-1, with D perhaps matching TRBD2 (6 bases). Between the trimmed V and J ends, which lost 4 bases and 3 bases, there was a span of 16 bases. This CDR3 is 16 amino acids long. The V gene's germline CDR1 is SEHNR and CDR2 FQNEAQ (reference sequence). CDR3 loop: CASSSEKAGFYNEQFF. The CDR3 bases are TGTGCCAGCAGCTCGGAAAAGGCGGGGTTCTACAATGAGCAGTTCTTC.

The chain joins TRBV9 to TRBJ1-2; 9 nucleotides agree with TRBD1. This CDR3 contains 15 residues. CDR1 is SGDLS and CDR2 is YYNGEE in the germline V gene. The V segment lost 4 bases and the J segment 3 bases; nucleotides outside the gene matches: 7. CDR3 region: CASSPRTGDHYGYTF. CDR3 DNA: TGTGCCAGCAGCCCTAGGACAGGGGACCACTATGGCTACACCTTC.

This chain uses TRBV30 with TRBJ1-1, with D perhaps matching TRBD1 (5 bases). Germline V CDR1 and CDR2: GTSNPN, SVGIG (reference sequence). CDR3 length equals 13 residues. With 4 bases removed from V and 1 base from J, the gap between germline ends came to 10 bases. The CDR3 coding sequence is TGTGCCTGGAAGTACAGGTCGAACACTGAAGCTTTCTTT. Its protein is CAWKYRSNTEAFF.

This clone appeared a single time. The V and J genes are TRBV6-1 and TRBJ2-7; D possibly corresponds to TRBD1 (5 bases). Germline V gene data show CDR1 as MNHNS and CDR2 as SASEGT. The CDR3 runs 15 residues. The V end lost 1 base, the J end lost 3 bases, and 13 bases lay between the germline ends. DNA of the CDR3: TGTGCCAGCAGTGAAGAAATTTTGACAGTCTACGAGCAGTACTTC. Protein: CASSEEILTVYEQYF.

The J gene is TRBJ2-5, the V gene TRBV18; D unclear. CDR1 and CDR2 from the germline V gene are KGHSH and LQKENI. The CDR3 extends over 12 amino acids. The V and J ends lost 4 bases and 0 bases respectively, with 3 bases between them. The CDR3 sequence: CASSRDQETQYF. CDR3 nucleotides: TGTGCCAGCTCACGAGACCAAGAGACCCAGTACTTC. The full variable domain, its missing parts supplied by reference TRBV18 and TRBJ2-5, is NAGVMQNPRHLVRRRGQEARLRCSPMKGHSHVYWYRQLPEEGLKFMVYLQKENIIDESGMPKERFSAEFPKEGPSILRIQQVVRGDSAAYFCASSRDQETQYFGPGTRLLVL.

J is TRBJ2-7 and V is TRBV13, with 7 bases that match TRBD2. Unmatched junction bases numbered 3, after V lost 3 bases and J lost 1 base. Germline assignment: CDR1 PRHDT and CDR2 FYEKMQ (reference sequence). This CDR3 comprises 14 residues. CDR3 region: CASSFERGSYEQYF. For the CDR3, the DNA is TGTGCCAGCAGCTTCGAGCGGGGATCCTACGAGCAGTACTTC.

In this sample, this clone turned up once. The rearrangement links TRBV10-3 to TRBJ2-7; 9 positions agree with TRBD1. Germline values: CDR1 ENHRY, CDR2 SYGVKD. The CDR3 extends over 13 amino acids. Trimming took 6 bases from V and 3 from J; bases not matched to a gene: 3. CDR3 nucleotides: TGTGCCATCAGAGACAGGGGGATCTACGAGCAGTACTTC. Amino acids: CAIRDRGIYEQYF.

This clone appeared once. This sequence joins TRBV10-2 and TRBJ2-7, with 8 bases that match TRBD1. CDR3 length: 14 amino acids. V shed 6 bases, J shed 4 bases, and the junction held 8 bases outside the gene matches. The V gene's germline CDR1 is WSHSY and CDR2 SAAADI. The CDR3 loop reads CASSSGGQGYEQYF. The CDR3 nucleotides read TGCGCCAGCAGCTCAGGGGGCCAGGGGTACGAGCAGTACTTC.

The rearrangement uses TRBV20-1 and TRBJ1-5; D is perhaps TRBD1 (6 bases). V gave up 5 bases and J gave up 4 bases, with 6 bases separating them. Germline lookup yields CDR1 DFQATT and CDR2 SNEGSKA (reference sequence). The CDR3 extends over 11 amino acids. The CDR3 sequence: CSAQGNQPQHF. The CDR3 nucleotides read TGCAGTGCTCAGGGGAATCAGCCCCAGCATTTT.

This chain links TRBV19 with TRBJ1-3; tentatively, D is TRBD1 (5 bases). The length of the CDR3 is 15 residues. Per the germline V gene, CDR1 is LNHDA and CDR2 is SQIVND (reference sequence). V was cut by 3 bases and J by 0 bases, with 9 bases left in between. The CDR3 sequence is CASSMDNLSGNTIYF. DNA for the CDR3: TGTGCCAGTAGTATGGACAACCTCTCTGGAAACACCATATATTTT.